This T cell receptor beta chain originates from a study of radiation and T cells in renal cell carcinoma. Produced via immunoSEQ multiplex PCR; TCRdb's table is partial and in-frame only. Among roughly 61,000 clones listed, approximately 80% were seen once. Specified time point: blood 4 weeks post-SBRT, at nephrectomy. Treatment: 15 Gy SBRT to primary tumor, nephrectomy 4 weeks later. The CDR3 has 13 residues. CDR1 and CDR2 from the germline V gene are SGHTA and FQGNSA. Trimming removed 10 bases from V and 5 bases from J; junction bases left unmatched: 9. The rearrangement joins TRBV7-2 to TRBJ2-7, with 9 bases matching TRBD1. The sequence derives from a man between 60 and 70 years old with renal cell carcinoma. The sequencing used blood, collected from a patient whose treatment included radiotherapy and nephrectomy. The CDR3 DNA reads as TGTGCCACCAAACAGGGGGCGGGTAACGAGCAGTACTTC. It yields the protein CATKQGAGNEQYF.